This entry lists 25 T cell receptor beta chains sequenced from one sample in a study of cytomegalovirus exposure and HLA in healthy donors. 60 Vbeta and 13 Jbeta primers were used in PCR. Here immunoSEQ multiplex PCR was the method, and the copy in TCRdb shows in-frame clones only, minus some. Its table lists 150,000 to 200,000 clones. Sequenced material: PBMCs. These receptors were collected from a man younger than 40 in good health and CMV-seronegative.

The rearrangement joins TRBV5-1 to TRBJ2-2, with D tentatively TRBD2 (7 bases). Germline loops: CDR1 SGHRS, CDR2 YFSETQ. Trimming removed 6 bases from V and 4 bases from J, with 16 bases in between. CDR3 length: 15 residues. The CDR3: CASTPTGGVTGELFF. In nucleotides, the CDR3 is TGCGCCAGCACCCCGACGGGGGGCGTCACCGGGGAGCTGTTTTTT.

As for this clone: The sample holds other DNA sequences that translate to the same CDR3. V gene TRBV6-5 combines with J gene TRBJ1-2; 9 bases match TRBD1. The ends lost 2 bases at V and 2 bases at J; junction bases unmatched: 6. CDR1 is MNHEY, CDR2 SVGAGI, per germline. The CDR3 spans 16 residues. Written as DNA, the CDR3 is TGTGCCAGCAGTTACGATTTAACAGGGGGCAACTATGGCTACACCTTC. Encoded protein: CASSYDLTGGNYGYTF.

V gene TRBV6-1 combines with J gene TRBJ2-3; D might be TRBD1 (6 bases). Germline V gene lookup returns CDR1 MNHNS and CDR2 SASEGT. CDR3 length: 12 amino acids. V lost 11 bases to trimming and J lost 1 base, with 10 bases between them. In nucleotides, the CDR3 is TGTGCCGTACAGGGTGGCACAGATACGCAGTATTTT. This encodes CAVQGGTDTQYF.

V and J are TRBV7-9 and TRBJ1-2; D call uncertain. Trimming removed 5 bases from V and 4 bases from J, with 8 bases in between. This CDR3 contains 12 residues. Per germline, CDR1 SEHNR and CDR2 FQNEAQ (reference sequence). The CDR3 coding sequence is TGTGCCAGCAGCCCTAGTGTCTATGGCTACACCTTC. This sequence encodes CASSPSVYGYTF.

The CDR3: CASSLTTSGSSPDTQYF. The CDR3 DNA follows: TGTGCCAGCAGCTTAACGACTAGCGGGAGCAGCCCAGATACGCAGTATTTT. V is TRBV7-8 and J is TRBJ2-3; TRBD2 agrees at 12 bases. Germline V gene data show CDR1 as SGHVS and CDR2 as FQNEAQ. This CDR3 spans 17 amino acids. With 2 bases clipped from V and 4 bases from J, the junction kept 7 bases outside the gene matches.

The V and J genes are TRBV9 and TRBJ1-2, with 8 bases that match TRBD1. The ends lost 0 bases at V and 5 bases at J; junction bases unmatched: 6. Germline assignment: CDR1 SGDLS and CDR2 YYNGEE. The CDR3 is made up of 15 amino acids. CDR3 sequence (DNA): TGTGCCAGCAGCGTAGATCAGGGGGCGTCGTATGGCTACACCTTC. It translates to CASSVDQGASYGYTF.

The V call is TRBV7-2, the J call TRBJ2-7, with D tentatively TRBD2 (5 bases). Germline-derived CDR1 and CDR2 are SGHTA and FQGNSA. V shed 2 bases and J shed 3 bases, with 8 bases lying between them. CDR3 length: 13 residues. The CDR3 loop is CASSLNRDYEQYF. Here the CDR3 DNA reads TGTGCCAGCAGCTTAAACCGGGACTACGAGCAGTACTTC.

The V and J genes are TRBV5-1 and TRBJ1-1; TRBD1 is a possible D gene (5 bases). CDR3 size: 15 residues. Germline CDR1 and CDR2: SGHRS and YFSETQ. V dropped 2 bases and J dropped 1 base, with 12 bases sitting between them. The CDR3 protein is CASSFRNTGNTEAFF. Written as DNA, the CDR3 is TGCGCCAGCAGCTTCCGAAATACAGGGAACACTGAAGCTTTCTTT. The full variable domain, completed using reference TRBV5-1 and TRBJ1-1, is KAGVTQTPRYLIKTRGQQVTLSCSPISGHRSVSWYQQTPGQGLQFLFEYFSETQRNKGNFPGRFSGRQFSNSRSEMNVSTLELGDSALYLCASSFRNTGNTEAFFGQGTRLTVV.

CDR3 protein: CASTTNRDKNSGNTIYF. The CDR3 DNA sequence: TGTGCCAGCACCACAAACCGGGACAAGAACTCTGGAAACACCATATATTTT. This sequence joins TRBV7-6 and TRBJ1-3; a weak D match, TRBD1 (6 bases). Deletions cut 7 bases from V and 0 bases from J, with 19 bases between. The length of the CDR3 is 17 residues. Per the germline V gene, CDR1 is SGHVS and CDR2 is FNYEAQ. The full variable domain, in which reference TRBV7-6 and TRBJ1-3 provide the parts outside the CDR3, is GAGVSQSPRYKVTKRGQDVALRCDPISGHVSLYWYRQALGQGPEFLTYFNYEAQQDKSGLPNDRFSAERPEGSISTLTIQRTEQRDSAMYRCASTTNRDKNSGNTIYFGEGSWLTVV.

DNA of the CDR3: TGTGCCAGCAGCTTAGCCGCGACTCGAGAGACCCAGTACTTC. Its translation: CASSLAATRETQYF. This rearrangement joins TRBV7-8 to TRBJ2-5; no reliable D call. With 0 bases removed from V and 4 bases from J, the gap between germline ends came to 9 bases. The CDR3 totals 14 residues. CDR1 is SGHVS, CDR2 FQNEAQ, per germline.

The V call is TRBV28, the J call TRBJ2-2, with 7 bases lining up with TRBD1. This CDR3 spans 16 amino acids. V shed 7 bases, J shed 2 bases, and the junction held 10 bases outside the gene matches. Per the germline V gene, CDR1 is MDHEN and CDR2 is SYDVKM. The CDR3 sequence is CASNLRDRRNTGELFF. The CDR3 nucleotides read TGTGCCAGCAACCTCCGGGACAGACGAAACACCGGGGAGCTGTTTTTT.

V usage is TRBV7-3 and J usage is TRBJ2-2; the match to TRBD2 covers 10 bases. The CDR3 has 15 amino acids. V lost 5 bases, J lost 13 bases, and 13 bases stayed unmatched. Germline CDR1 SGHTA, CDR2 FQGTGA. In nucleotides, the CDR3 is TGTGCCAGCAGCCCTACTAGCGGGGCCCCCAAGGGGCTGTTTTTT. This gives the protein CASSPTSGAPKGLFF.

CDR3 sequence: CASSFGAGRTEAFF. For the CDR3, the DNA is TGTGCCAGCAGCTTCGGGGCGGGGCGGACTGAAGCTTTCTTT. The V gene is TRBV7-8, the J gene TRBJ1-1, with D perhaps TRBD1 (5 bases). The germline gives CDR1 SGHVS, CDR2 FQNEAQ. V dropped 3 bases and J dropped 5 bases, with 13 bases sitting between them. The CDR3 contains 14 residues.

J is TRBJ2-1 and V is TRBV15, with D uncertain. The V end lost 1 base, the J end lost 0 bases, and 7 bases lay between the germline ends. Germline CDR1 and CDR2: LNHNV and YYDKDF (reference sequence). The CDR3 loop spans 15 amino acids. The CDR3 nucleotides read TGTGCCACCAGCAGAGGAGGTAGCTCCTACAATGAGCAGTTCTTC. Translated: CATSRGGSSYNEQFF.

The chain recombines TRBV4-3 with TRBJ2-5, with TRBD2 matching 9 bases. In germline, CDR1 is LGHNA, CDR2 YSLEER. This CDR3 is built from 15 residues. With 4 bases clipped from V and 1 base from J, the junction kept 4 bases outside the gene matches. The CDR3 DNA follows: TGCGCCAGCAGCCGAGATAGCGGGGGCCAAGAGACCCAGTACTTC. Translating gives CASSRDSGGQETQYF.

The chain is built from TRBV11-3 and TRBJ1-2; TRBD1 is a possible D gene (5 bases). CDR3 length equals 13 residues. Germline V gives CDR1 SGHNT, CDR2 YENEEA. Trimming took 5 bases from V and 3 from J, leaving 10 bases between them. The CDR3 nucleotides are TGTGCCAGCAGCCTAGCGGGGGACTATGGCTACACCTTC. This encodes CASSLAGDYGYTF.

The V gene is TRBV5-1, the J gene TRBJ2-3; D possibly corresponds to TRBD1 (6 bases). The V gene's germline CDR1 is SGHRS and CDR2 YFSETQ. V lost 2 bases to trimming and J lost 4 bases, with 8 bases between them. The CDR3 covers 13 residues. DNA of the CDR3: TGCGCCAGCAGCTTAGGACAGTCAGATACGCAGTATTTT. It is translated as CASSLGQSDTQYF.

The chain uses TRBV7-8 and TRBJ1-6, with TRBD1 as a possible D gene (5 bases). Germline V gene data show CDR1 as SGHVS and CDR2 as FQNEAQ. This CDR3 spans 16 amino acids. Between the trimmed V and J ends, which lost 5 bases and 10 bases, there was a span of 21 bases. As DNA, the CDR3 is TGTGCCAGCAGCATAATTGAGGGACTCGGCGGCTCACCCCTCCACTTT. As protein: CASSIIEGLGGSPLHF.

The chain employs TRBV19 and TRBJ2-1, with 13 bases that match TRBD2. The V gene's germline CDR1 is LNHDA and CDR2 SQIVND (reference sequence). The CDR3 has 15 residues. V gave up 8 bases and J gave up 2 bases; unmatched junction bases: 3. The CDR3 DNA is TGTGCCAGTCTCGGACTAGCGGGGGCCTACAATGAGCAGTTCTTC. Its translation is CASLGLAGAYNEQFF.

The chain links TRBV7-8 to TRBJ1-1; 7 bases agree with TRBD1. CDR1 SGHVS and CDR2 FQNEAQ come from the germline V gene. V lost 2 bases to trimming and J lost 1 base; unmatched junction nucleotides: 7. The CDR3 consists of 16 residues. The DNA for the CDR3 is TGTGCCAGCAGCTTAAATCCCCGGACAGGGAACACTGAAGCTTTCTTT. This encodes CASSLNPRTGNTEAFF.

The chain is built from TRBV6-5 and TRBJ2-5; 12 nucleotides line up with TRBD2. V lost 5 bases, J lost 5 bases, and 6 bases stayed unmatched. CDR1 is MNHEY, CDR2 SVGAGI, per germline. This CDR3 comprises 15 residues. Written as DNA, the CDR3 is TGTGCCAGCAGTAGAACTAGCGGGGGGCTGGAGACCCAGTACTTC. Protein product: CASSRTSGGLETQYF.

The genes are TRBV7-9 and TRBJ1-4; 10 bases are a match to TRBD1. This CDR3 is built from 15 residues. Germline V gives CDR1 SEHNR, CDR2 FQNEAQ (reference sequence). V gave up 3 bases and J gave up 8 bases; unmatched junction bases: 6. The CDR3 is CASSFDRGRGEKLFF. The CDR3 DNA is TGTGCCAGCAGCTTTGACAGGGGGCGAGGGGAAAAACTGTTTTTT.

The J gene is TRBJ2-7, the V gene TRBV5-1, with TRBD2 matching 7 bases. V was pared by 0 bases and J by 3 bases, with 6 bases of the junction left unmatched. Germline-derived CDR1 and CDR2 are SGHRS and YFSETQ. This CDR3 spans 15 amino acids. CDR3 DNA sequence: TGCGCCAGCAGCTTGGTTGGGGGGGAGGGCTACGAGCAGTACTTC. Translated: CASSLVGGEGYEQYF.

This chain connects TRBV19 to TRBJ1-5, with D maybe TRBD1 (5 bases). The ends were cut back, 6 bases at V and 0 bases at J, with 12 bases in the middle. CDR1 and CDR2 from the germline V gene are LNHDA and SQIVND (reference sequence). The CDR3 has 15 residues. The DNA for the CDR3 is TGTGCCAGTAGCCCTTGGGACTCTAGCAATCAGCCCCAGCATTTT. It is translated as CASSPWDSSNQPQHF.

The chain couples TRBV4-1 to TRBJ2-1; 12 bases line up with TRBD1. Looked up from germline, CDR1 is MGHRA and CDR2 is YSYEKL. V trimming: 4 bases; J trimming: 7 bases; junction bases outside the gene matches: 8. The CDR3 totals 16 residues. The CDR3 nucleotides read TGCGCCAGCAGCCCGGGACAGGGGGCGCTCACGAATGAGCAGTTCTTC. As protein: CASSPGQGALTNEQFF.